The T cell receptor beta chain described here comes from a study of cytotoxic CD8 clonotypes in ibrutinib-treated CLL. The wider study: Of a cohort that held 11 relapsed/refractory and 15 treatment-naive patients, 17 to 18 were IGHV unmutated. Findings and caveats of the study: Patients showed higher baseline clonality than age-matched healthy donors, and it tracked circulating CD8+ T-cell counts.

The CDR3 covers 14 residues. CDR1 SGHAT and CDR2 FQDESV come from the germline V gene (reference sequence). The V end was cut by 1 base, the J end by 2 bases, with 7 bases between. This clone appeared a few times. Its specificity is unknown. T cells were sequenced at a targeted depth of 1 in 200,000 to 1 in 1 million. Generated by immunoSEQ multiplex PCR, the TCRdb table keeps only in-frame clones and is missing some. The table has roughly 42,000 clones, about 70% seen once; the top ten hold 7%. This sequence joins TRBV11-1 and TRBJ2-3; the D is unclear. This specimen was PBMCs, taken at disease progression, from a patient treated with ibrutinib. This clonotype originated in a human donor with chronic lymphocytic leukemia. Here the CDR3 reads CASSLVLVTDTQYF. The CDR3 DNA reads TGTGCCAGCAGCTTAGTCCTTGTCACAGATACGCAGTATTTT.